This T cell receptor (beta chain) was captured by sequencing in a study of CD8 T cells in Susac syndrome. Findings and limits, study-wide: Individuals included in the TCR sequencing and HLA analysis were acknowledged by the study to be relatively few in number.

It was treatment-naive patients with stable or active relapsing-remitting disease who made up the multiple sclerosis controls. Negative isolation was used for CD8+ and CD4+ T cells and FACS enrichment for TEMRA cells. Comment on this clonotype: What it recognizes is unknown.

RNA, at roughly 0.45 to 1 ug, was reverse transcribed with random hexamers. Multiplex PCR with immunoSEQ amplified the TCR beta CDR3 across 54 Vbeta and 13 Jbeta. TCRdb called the immunoSEQ multiplex PCR reads again in MiXCR, with one record for every CDR3 protein. The sample carries 110,000 or so distinct CDR3 sequences, 90% to 95% recorded once. V lost 1 base to trimming and J lost 5 bases, with 9 bases between them. The CDR3 runs 14 residues. CDR1 and CDR2 from the germline V gene are MNHEY and SMNVEV (reference sequence). V is TRBV27 and J is TRBJ1-5; the D is unclear. Sequenced material: CD4+ T cells from PBMCs. This TCR was recovered from a human donor with multiple sclerosis. DNA of the CDR3: TGTGCCAGCAGTTTATATTCTTCTCATCAGCCCCAGCATTTT. Translation gives CASSLYSSHQPQHF.